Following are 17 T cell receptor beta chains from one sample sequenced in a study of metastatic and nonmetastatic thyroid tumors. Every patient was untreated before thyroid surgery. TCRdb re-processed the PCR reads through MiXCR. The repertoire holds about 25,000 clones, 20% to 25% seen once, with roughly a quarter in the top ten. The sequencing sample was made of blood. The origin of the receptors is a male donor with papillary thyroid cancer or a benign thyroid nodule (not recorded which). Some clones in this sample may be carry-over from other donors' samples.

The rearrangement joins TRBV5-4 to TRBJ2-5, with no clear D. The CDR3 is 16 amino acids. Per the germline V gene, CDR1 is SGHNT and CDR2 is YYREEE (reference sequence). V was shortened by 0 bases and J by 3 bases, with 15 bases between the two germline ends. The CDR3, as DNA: TGTGCCAGCAGCTTGGGACATGCAAAAGTTAAAGAGACCCAGTACTTC. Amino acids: CASSLGHAKVKETQYF.

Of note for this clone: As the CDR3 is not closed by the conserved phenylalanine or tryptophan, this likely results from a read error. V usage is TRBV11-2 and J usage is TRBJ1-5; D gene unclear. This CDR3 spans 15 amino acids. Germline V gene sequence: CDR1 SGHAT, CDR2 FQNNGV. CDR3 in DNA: TGTGCCAGCAGCTTAAACCCCGATAGCTATCAGCCCCAGCATTTG. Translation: CASSLNPDSYQPQHL.

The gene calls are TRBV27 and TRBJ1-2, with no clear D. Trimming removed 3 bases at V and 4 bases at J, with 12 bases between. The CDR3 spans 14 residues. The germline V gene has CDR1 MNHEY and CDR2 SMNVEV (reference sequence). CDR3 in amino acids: CASSFSESGYGYTF. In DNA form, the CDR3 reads TGTGCCAGCAGTTTTTCGGAGTCGGGCTATGGCTACACCTTC.

The CDR3 sequence is CAWSRGQGEETQYF. CDR3 DNA: TGTGCCTGGAGTCGGGGACAAGGGGAAGAGACCCAGTACTTC. The V call is TRBV30, the J call TRBJ2-5, with TRBD1 as a possible D gene (6 bases). V was shortened by 2 bases and J by 3 bases, with 13 bases between the two germline ends. Looked up from germline, CDR1 is GTSNPN and CDR2 is SVGIG (reference sequence). CDR3 length equals 14 residues.

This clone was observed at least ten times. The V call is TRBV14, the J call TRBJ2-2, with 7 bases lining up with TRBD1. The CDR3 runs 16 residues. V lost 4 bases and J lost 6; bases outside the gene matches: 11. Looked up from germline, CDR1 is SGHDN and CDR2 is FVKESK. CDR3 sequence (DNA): TGTGCCAGCAGCCCCCCATTGACAGGGACACCCGGGGAGCTGTTTTTT. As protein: CASSPPLTGTPGELFF.

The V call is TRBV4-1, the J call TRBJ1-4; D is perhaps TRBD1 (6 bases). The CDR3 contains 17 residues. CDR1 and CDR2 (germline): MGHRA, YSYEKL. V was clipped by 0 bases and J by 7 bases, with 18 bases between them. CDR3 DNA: TGCGCCAGCAGCCAAGATATATTGGCGGGGGCGGGTGAAAAACTGTTTTTT. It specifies CASSQDILAGAGEKLFF.

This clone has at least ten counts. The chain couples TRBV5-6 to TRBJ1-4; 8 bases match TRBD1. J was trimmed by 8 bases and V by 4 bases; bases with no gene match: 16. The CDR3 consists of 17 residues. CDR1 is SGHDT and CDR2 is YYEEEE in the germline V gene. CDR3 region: CASSGDLLDRVSEKLFF. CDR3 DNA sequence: TGTGCCAGCAGCGGGGATCTTCTGGACAGGGTGTCCGAAAAACTGTTTTTT.

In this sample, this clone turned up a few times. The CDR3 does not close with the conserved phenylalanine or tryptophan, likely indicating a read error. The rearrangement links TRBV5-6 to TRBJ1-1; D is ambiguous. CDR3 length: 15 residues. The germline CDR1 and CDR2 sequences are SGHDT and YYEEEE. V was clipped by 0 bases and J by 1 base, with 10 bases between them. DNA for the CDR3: TGTGCCAGCAGCTTGGGCTCTTGGGAGAACACTGAAGCTTTCCTT. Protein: CASSLGSWENTEAFL.

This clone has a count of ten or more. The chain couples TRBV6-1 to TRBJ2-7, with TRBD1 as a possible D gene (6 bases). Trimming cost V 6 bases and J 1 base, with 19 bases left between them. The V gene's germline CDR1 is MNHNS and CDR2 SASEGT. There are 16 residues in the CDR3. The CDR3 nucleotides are TGTGCCAGCAGCCGCTTACCGGGACAAGGTTCCTACGAGCAGTACTTC. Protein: CASSRLPGQGSYEQYF.

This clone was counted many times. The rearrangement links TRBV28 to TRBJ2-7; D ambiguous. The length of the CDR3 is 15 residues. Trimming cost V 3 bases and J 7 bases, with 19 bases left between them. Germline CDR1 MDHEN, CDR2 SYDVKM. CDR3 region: CASSLVKVAGTEQYF. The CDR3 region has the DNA TGTGCCAGCAGTTTGGTGAAGGTAGCCGGCACTGAGCAGTACTTC.

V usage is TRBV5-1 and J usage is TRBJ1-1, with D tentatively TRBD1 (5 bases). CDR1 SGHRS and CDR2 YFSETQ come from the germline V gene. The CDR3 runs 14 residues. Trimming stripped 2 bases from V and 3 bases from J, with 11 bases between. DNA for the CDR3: TGCGCCAGCAGCTTTGCAGGGTTTTACACTGAAGCTTTCTTT. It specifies CASSFAGFYTEAFF. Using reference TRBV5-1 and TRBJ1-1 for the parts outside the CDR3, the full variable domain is KAGVTQTPRYLIKTRGQQVTLSCSPISGHRSVSWYQQTPGQGLQFLFEYFSETQRNKGNFPGRFSGRQFSNSRSEMNVSTLELGDSALYLCASSFAGFYTEAFFGQGTRLTVV.

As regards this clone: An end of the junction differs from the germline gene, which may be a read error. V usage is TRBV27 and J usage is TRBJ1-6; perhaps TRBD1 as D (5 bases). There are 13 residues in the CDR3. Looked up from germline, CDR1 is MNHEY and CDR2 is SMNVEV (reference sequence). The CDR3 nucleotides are TGTGCCTCAGGGCGCTCCTATAATTCAACCCTCAACTTT. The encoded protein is CASGRSYNSTLNF.

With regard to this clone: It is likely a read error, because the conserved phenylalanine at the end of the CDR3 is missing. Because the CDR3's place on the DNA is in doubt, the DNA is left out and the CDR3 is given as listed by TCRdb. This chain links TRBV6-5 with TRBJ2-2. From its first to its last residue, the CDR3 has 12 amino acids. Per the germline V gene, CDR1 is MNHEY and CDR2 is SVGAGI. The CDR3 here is CASSYSHGELSL.

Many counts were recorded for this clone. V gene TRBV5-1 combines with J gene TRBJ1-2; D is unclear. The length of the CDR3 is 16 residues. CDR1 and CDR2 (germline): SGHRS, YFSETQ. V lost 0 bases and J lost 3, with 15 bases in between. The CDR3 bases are TGCGCCAGCAGCTTGGCCGCGGCGGGATTTGACTATGGCTACACCTTC. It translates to CASSLAAAGFDYGYTF.

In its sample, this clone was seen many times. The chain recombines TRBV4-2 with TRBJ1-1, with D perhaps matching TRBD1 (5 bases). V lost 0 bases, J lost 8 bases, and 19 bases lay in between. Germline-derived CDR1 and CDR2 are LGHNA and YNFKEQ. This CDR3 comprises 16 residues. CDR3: CASSQEPNLSGGEAFF. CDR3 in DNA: TGTGCCAGCAGCCAAGAACCGAATCTTAGTGGGGGAGAAGCTTTCTTT.

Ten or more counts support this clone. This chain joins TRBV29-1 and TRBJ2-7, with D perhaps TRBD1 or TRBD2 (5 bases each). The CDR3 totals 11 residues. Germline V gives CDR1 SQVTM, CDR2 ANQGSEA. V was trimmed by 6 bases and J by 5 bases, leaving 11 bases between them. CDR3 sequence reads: CSVGTQDEQYF. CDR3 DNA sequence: TGCAGCGTCGGGACCCAGGACGAGCAGTACTTC.

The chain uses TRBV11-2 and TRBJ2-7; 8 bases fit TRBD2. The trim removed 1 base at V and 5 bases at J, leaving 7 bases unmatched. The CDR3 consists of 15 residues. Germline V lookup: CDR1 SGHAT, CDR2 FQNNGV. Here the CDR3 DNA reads TGTGCCAGCAGCTTAGTGTCTAGCGGGCTCGACGAGCAGTACTTC. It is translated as CASSLVSSGLDEQYF.